Below are 30 T cell receptor beta chains sequenced from a single sample in a study of blood T cell repertoires in COVID-19. Sequencing used immunoSEQ multiplex PCR; TCRdb keeps in-frame clones, though not all of them. In the table there are some 180,000 clones, 83% of which are singletons. The sample comprised peripheral blood. These receptors originate from a woman between 65 and 79 years old who had recovered from COVID-19.

This chain links TRBV4-2 with TRBJ2-7, with D possibly being TRBD2 (6 bases). The CDR3 has 17 residues. V was clipped by 4 bases and J by 1 base, with 20 bases between them. CDR1 and CDR2 from the germline V gene are LGHNA and YNFKEQ. The DNA of the CDR3 is TGTGCCAGCAGCCCCGAGGGAGGTCGATTACGGTCCTACGAGCAGTACTTC. This encodes CASSPEGGRLRSYEQYF.

This sequence joins TRBV4-1 and TRBJ2-5, with D tentatively TRBD2 (6 bases). The germline gives CDR1 MGHRA, CDR2 YSYEKL. The CDR3 is made up of 15 amino acids. V was pared by 3 bases and J by 5 bases, with 16 bases between. The CDR3 region has the DNA TGCGCCAGCAGCCAGGGTTCCGGGAGCGGGGAGACCCAGTACTTC. Protein sequence: CASSQGSGSGETQYF.

V gene TRBV5-6 combines with J gene TRBJ1-1, with 7 bases identical to TRBD1. The germline V gene encodes CDR1 SGHDT and CDR2 YYEEEE. This CDR3 has 14 residues. V shed 4 bases, J shed 5 bases, and the junction held 8 bases outside the gene matches. This CDR3 is CASSLTGRVTEAFF. The CDR3, as DNA: TGTGCCAGCAGCCTGACAGGGAGAGTTACTGAAGCTTTCTTT.

CDR3 sequence (DNA): TGTGCCAGCAGCCCCCGGACAGCGGATGGCTACACCTTC. As protein: CASSPRTADGYTF. This chain uses TRBV7-3 with TRBJ1-2, with D possibly TRBD1 on 6 matching bases. The V gene lost 5 bases and the J gene lost 6 bases, with 13 bases spanning the gap. CDR3 length equals 13 residues. Looked up from germline, CDR1 is SGHTA and CDR2 is FQGTGA.

This clone appeared once. The chain has TRBV5-6 and TRBJ1-2, with D possibly matching TRBD1 (5 bases). Per germline, CDR1 SGHDT and CDR2 YYEEEE. The CDR3 is made up of 15 amino acids. Between the trimmed V and J ends, which lost 4 bases and 5 bases, there was a span of 18 bases. The CDR3 DNA follows: TGTGCCAGCAGCCCTCCCTCAGGGAGGGGATATGGCTACACCTTC. Translated, it gives CASSPPSGRGYGYTF.

The DNA for the CDR3 is TGTGCCGTCCGCAGGACAGGGCGCGCAACTAATGAAAAACTGTTTTTT. This translates into CAVRRTGRATNEKLFF. The genes are TRBV7-2 and TRBJ1-4; 8 nucleotides align to TRBD1. This CDR3 is 16 amino acids long. CDR1 is SGHTA and CDR2 is FQGNSA in the germline V gene. The J segment lost 0 bases and the V segment lost 11 bases, leaving 11 bases of the junction unmatched. Variable domain in full (rest from reference TRBV7-2 and TRBJ1-4): GAGVSQSPSNKVTEKGKDVELRCDPISGHTALYWYRQSLGQGLEFLIYFQGNSAPDKSGLPSDRFSAERTGGSVSTLTIQRTQQEDSAVYLCAVRRTGRATNEKLFFGSGTQLSVL.

This chain uses TRBV19 with TRBJ2-7, with TRBD1 matching over 7 bases. Germline CDR1 is LNHDA and CDR2 is SQIVND (reference sequence). The CDR3 totals 18 residues. The ends lost 3 bases at V and 5 bases at J; junction bases unmatched: 19. CDR3: CASSIRPFEGQWAHEQYF. The CDR3 DNA follows: TGTGCCAGTAGTATTCGTCCGTTCGAGGGACAGTGGGCCCACGAGCAGTACTTC. Full variable domain (missing parts from reference TRBV19 and TRBJ2-7): DGGITQSPKYLFRKEGQNVTLSCEQNLNHDAMYWYRQDPGQGLRLIYYSQIVNDFQKGDIAEGYSVSREKKESFPLTVTSAQKNPTAFYLCASSIRPFEGQWAHEQYFGPGTRLTVT.

The chain carries TRBV18 and TRBJ2-4; no clear D gene. The germline gives CDR1 KGHSH, CDR2 LQKENI. Deletions cut 0 bases from V and 6 bases from J, with 6 bases between. This CDR3 region has 13 residues. This chain's CDR3 is CASSPPGGNIQYF. In DNA, the CDR3 is TGTGCCAGCTCACCACCTGGCGGAAACATTCAGTACTTC.

This clone was seen a few times. This chain joins TRBV6-5 and TRBJ2-3; D is perhaps TRBD1 (5 bases). CDR1 is MNHEY and CDR2 is SVGAGI in the germline V gene. The CDR3 runs 14 residues. The V gene lost 6 bases and the J gene lost 2 bases, with 12 bases spanning the gap. The CDR3 reads CASSQGSNTDTQYF. In DNA form, the CDR3 reads TGTGCCAGCAGCCAGGGTTCCAACACAGATACGCAGTATTTT.

The chain couples TRBV27 to TRBJ2-3; TRBD2 matches at 13 bases. Germline trimming cut 6 bases from V and 0 bases from J; bases unmatched to any gene: 3. In germline, CDR1 is MNHEY, CDR2 SMNVEV (reference sequence). This CDR3 comprises 16 residues. The CDR3 protein is CASSRTSGSSTDTQYF. CDR3 DNA sequence: TGTGCCAGCAGCAGGACTAGCGGGAGTAGCACAGATACGCAGTATTTT.

On this clone itself: Other DNA sequences from this sample encode an identical CDR3 as well. The J gene is TRBJ1-4, the V gene TRBV6-5, with 9 nucleotides matching TRBD1. The V segment lost 0 bases and the J segment 7 bases; nucleotides outside the gene matches: 3. Germline values: CDR1 MNHEY, CDR2 SVGAGI. The length of the CDR3 is 15 residues. The CDR3 sequence: CASSYSRQGGEKLFF. The CDR3 DNA reads TGTGCCAGCAGTTACTCGAGACAGGGGGGTGAAAAACTGTTTTTT.

This clone has only one observation. The chain recombines TRBV11-2 with TRBJ1-2, with D possibly TRBD1 on 5 matching bases. The CDR3 runs 13 residues. Per the germline V gene, CDR1 is SGHAT and CDR2 is FQNNGV. Trimming removed 5 bases at V and 4 bases at J, with 11 bases between. The DNA for the CDR3 is TGTGCCAGCAGCCAGGGTGCCGGCTATGGCTACACCTTC. Translated: CASSQGAGYGYTF.

This clone came up once. The rearrangement links TRBV10-3 to TRBJ1-5; no clear D gene. Between the trimmed V and J ends, which lost 0 bases and 2 bases, there was a span of 5 bases. The CDR3 consists of 14 residues. Per the germline V gene, CDR1 is ENHRY and CDR2 is SYGVKD. CDR3 residues: CAISESGGNQPQHF. Here the CDR3 DNA reads TGTGCCATCAGTGAGTCGGGCGGCAATCAGCCCCAGCATTTT.

J is TRBJ2-1 and V is TRBV6-5; D may be TRBD2 (6 bases). The CDR3 covers 14 residues. The V gene's germline CDR1 is MNHEY and CDR2 SVGAGI. V was pared by 6 bases and J by 5 bases, with 14 bases between. This CDR3 is CASSTGLPNNEQFF. CDR3 sequence (DNA): TGTGCCAGCAGCACGGGACTCCCGAACAATGAGCAGTTCTTC.

For the CDR3, the DNA is TGCGCCAGCAGCCACCGGTGGCTAGCGGGACTCTACGAGCAGTACTTC. Protein product: CASSHRWLAGLYEQYF. V is TRBV10-1 and J is TRBJ2-7, with TRBD2 identical over 9 bases. Germline V gene data show CDR1 as WNHNN and CDR2 as SYGVQD (reference sequence). The junction had 12 bases not matched to a gene; V was cut back by 6 bases and J by 3 bases. The CDR3 covers 16 residues.

This clone was recorded once. This chain joins TRBV13 and TRBJ2-7; 10 bases agree with TRBD1. Germline V CDR1 and CDR2: PRHDT, FYEKMQ (reference sequence). CDR3 length: 15 amino acids. The V segment lost 4 bases and the J segment 3 bases; nucleotides outside the gene matches: 6. CDR3 sequence: CASSSRGQGSYEQYF. The CDR3 nucleotides are TGTGCCAGCAGCTCCCGGGGACAGGGGAGCTACGAGCAGTACTTC.

The rearrangement uses TRBV5-6 and TRBJ2-5, with D possibly being TRBD2 (6 bases). Trimming removed 6 bases at V and 5 bases at J, with 14 bases between. The CDR3 consists of 13 residues. The V gene's germline CDR1 is SGHDT and CDR2 YYEEEE. The CDR3 spells CASNRLGEETQYF. The CDR3 nucleotides are TGTGCCAGCAACCGACTAGGGGAGGAGACCCAGTACTTC.

This rearrangement joins TRBV10-2 to TRBJ1-1; 11 bases match TRBD1. Germline assignment: CDR1 WSHSY and CDR2 SAAADI. The V and J ends lost 4 bases and 3 bases, in that order; junction bases with no gene match: 7. The CDR3 contains 16 residues. CDR3 region: CASSGRTGGADTEAFF. The CDR3 coding sequence is TGCGCCAGCAGTGGGCGGACAGGGGGCGCGGACACTGAAGCTTTCTTT.

The rearrangement joins TRBV20-1 to TRBJ1-4, with D unresolved. This CDR3 is 13 amino acids long. From germline, CDR1 is DFQATT and CDR2 SNEGSKA (reference sequence). The V end was cut by 3 bases, the J end by 7 bases, with 12 bases between. The DNA of the CDR3 is TGCAGTGCTAGTGGGTACACGGGTGAAAAACTGTTTTTT. Translated, it gives CSASGYTGEKLFF.

The rearrangement links TRBV10-3 to TRBJ2-2; the match to TRBD2 covers 8 bases. CDR1 is ENHRY and CDR2 is SYGVKD in the germline V gene. The CDR3 spans 16 residues. Trimming took 0 bases from V and 6 from J; bases not matched to a gene: 6. The CDR3 region has the DNA TGTGCCATCAGTGAGTCGAGCGGGAGCGGCCCCGGGGAGCTGTTTTTT. It codes for CAISESSGSGPGELFF.

This chain connects TRBV5-4 to TRBJ1-4; D gene uncertain. The V gene's germline CDR1 is SGHNT and CDR2 YYREEE (reference sequence). The CDR3 length is 15 residues. The ends were cut back, 1 base at V and 0 bases at J, with 7 bases in the middle. DNA of the CDR3: TGTGCCAGCAGCTTGCGCGGCACAACTAATGAAAAACTGTTTTTT. Its translation: CASSLRGTTNEKLFF.

The DNA for the CDR3 is TGTGCCAGCAGTGAATGGCGGGCGTCCTACGAGCAGTACTTC. The encoded protein is CASSEWRASYEQYF. The chain combines TRBV2 with TRBJ2-7; a weak D match, TRBD2 (5 bases). This CDR3 region has 14 residues. Trimming shortened V by 2 bases and J by 1 base, and 9 bases separated the two germline ends. Germline V gene lookup returns CDR1 SNHLY and CDR2 FYNNEI.

CDR3 bases: TGTGCCAGCAGCCCGGGGAACTATGGCTACACCTTC. Its protein product is CASSPGNYGYTF. The rearrangement uses TRBV5-4 and TRBJ1-2; D uncertain. The CDR3 is 12 residues long. Deletions cut 4 bases from V and 2 bases from J, with 6 bases between. Per germline, CDR1 SGHNT and CDR2 YYREEE (reference sequence).

CDR3 sequence (DNA): TGTGCCTGTCCCAGGGGAGATAATGAAAAACTGTTTTTT. Residues: CACPRGDNEKLFF. The V call is TRBV2, the J call TRBJ1-4; a possible D gene is TRBD1 (6 bases). CDR3 length equals 13 residues. Germline CDR1 reads SNHLY; CDR2 reads FYNNEI. V shed 11 bases and J shed 4 bases, with 14 bases lying between them.

This chain joins TRBV19 and TRBJ2-5; 7 nucleotides line up with TRBD1. Germline V gives CDR1 LNHDA, CDR2 SQIVND (reference sequence). The CDR3 consists of 15 residues. V shed 7 bases, J shed 0 bases, and the junction held 8 bases outside the gene matches. CDR3 sequence (DNA): TGTGCCAGTACCACCGGACAGGCTGACCAAGAGACCCAGTACTTC. Residues: CASTTGQADQETQYF.

The chain recombines TRBV3-1 (or the pseudogene TRBV3-2) with TRBJ1-5, with D uncertain. Between the trimmed V and J ends, which lost 4 bases and 3 bases, there was a span of 10 bases. The CDR3 sequence is 14 residues long. CDR1 is LGHDT, CDR2 YNNKEL, per germline (reference sequence). CDR3 protein: CASSPGSNNQPQHF. CDR3 in DNA: TGTGCCAGCAGCCCCGGGAGCAACAATCAGCCCCAGCATTTT.

The genes are TRBV18 and TRBJ1-5, with 8 bases that match TRBD1. With V trimmed by 4 bases and J by 1 base, 6 bases remained unmatched. Germline V CDR1 and CDR2: KGHSH, LQKENI. The CDR3 loop spans 16 amino acids. The CDR3 sequence is CASSLTDRASNQPQHF. CDR3 sequence (DNA): TGTGCCAGCTCACTCACGGACAGGGCCAGCAATCAGCCCCAGCATTTT.

The chain uses TRBV5-1 and TRBJ2-1; 7 bases fit TRBD2. The CDR3 contains 14 residues. J lost 6 bases, V lost 6 bases, and 9 bases had no gene match. From germline, CDR1 is SGHRS and CDR2 YFSETQ. The CDR3 protein is CASTLGPGGNEQFF. The CDR3 nucleotides are TGCGCCAGCACCTTAGGGCCGGGGGGCAATGAGCAGTTCTTC.

V is TRBV5-1 and J is TRBJ1-1; 7 positions match TRBD1. Trimming removed 0 bases from V and 0 bases from J; junction bases left unmatched: 5. CDR3 length: 16 residues. From germline, CDR1 is SGHRS and CDR2 YFSETQ. In DNA form, the CDR3 reads TGCGCCAGCAGCTTGGCCCGGGGACAGATGAACACTGAAGCTTTCTTT. Amino acid sequence: CASSLARGQMNTEAFF.

This clone has more than one count but fewer than ten. The chain couples TRBV6-5 to TRBJ1-4, with 7 bases that match TRBD1. CDR1 and CDR2 (germline): MNHEY, SVGAGI. This CDR3 has 14 amino acids. V shed 6 bases and J 7 bases; nucleotides not matched to a gene: 8. The CDR3 loop is CASSLTGESEKLFF. The CDR3 DNA sequence: TGTGCCAGCAGCCTCACAGGGGAGAGTGAAAAACTGTTTTTT.